The sequence of this T cell receptor (beta chain) was determined in a study of T-cell reconstitution after alpha-beta-depleted transplantation in children (dated by TCRdb to 2016 to 2017). Regarding the study in general: Using TCR repertoire profiling, the study followed T-cell immune reconstitution in a quantitative way in children after TCRalphabeta/CD19-depleted allogeneic hematopoietic cell transplantation.

This clonotype was seen ten or more times. It has no known antigen specificity. It has no much larger one-base neighbor in the sample; base qualities were not kept. V has 4 bases trimmed and J has 6 bases trimmed; junction bases matching no gene number 3. Inclusive of the bounding cysteine and phenylalanine, the CDR3 is 12 residues long. The entry retains the CDR3 DNA only, 36 bases that are in frame from base 1. The germline V gene (reference sequence) provides CDR1 DFQATT and CDR2 SNEGSKA. Library preparation was by PCR. The reads were generated on an Illumina HiSeq 2500. To normalize quantification of the TCRbeta repertoire, the TCR libraries were built with molecular barcoding that relied on unique molecular identifiers. TCRdb handled the public reads itself, with Q25 trimming in fastp and clone calling in MiXCR, and kept productive beta chains. Each CDR3 protein gets just one entry, which takes the most common genes and DNA from the rows behind it. For this sample there are 60,000 to 80,000 distinct CDR3 sequences; roughly 6.6% appear just once. The ten largest make up over 2.5% of the sample.

The receptor's source is a human donor who donated a stem cell graft to a child with acute lymphoblastic leukemia. Sequences were derived from PBMCs from the stem cell graft donor, sampled from the stem cell graft. This sequence uses TRBV20-1 and TRBJ1-1, and 9 junction bases match TRBD1. The CDR3 is CSAKDRGAEAFF. The DNA sequence reads TGCAGTGCTAAGGACAGGGGCGCTGAAGCTTTCTTT.